This is a list of T cell receptor beta chains from one sample in a study of shared clonotypes between healthy human individuals. Sequencing was performed with immunoSEQ multiplex PCR; in TCRdb, only in-frame clones are kept and a portion is missing. The sample lists about 480,000 clones, 79% occurring once. Sequenced sample: PBMCs. All receptors derive from a woman between 35 and 50 years old in good health. Some clones in this sample may be carry-over from other donors' samples. The CDR3 runs from the conserved cysteine through the conserved F or W. D genes are given only for firm matches. Size values are once, few and many counts, or a class for expanded clones, and some rows have none.

DNA	CDR3	D	V	J	size
TGTGCCAGTAGTAGTCGGACAGGATTCGAAGAGACCCAGTACTTC	CASSSRTGFEETQYF	TRBD1	TRBV19	TRBJ2-5	-
TGTGCCAGCTCCATTAGCGGAGCCCCCTACGAGCAGTACTTC	CASSISGAPYEQYF	-	TRBV18	TRBJ2-7	-
TGTGCCAGCAGCCCGTACAGGGGCACAGATACGCAGTATTTT	CASSPYRGTDTQYF	-	TRBV5-8	TRBJ2-3	-
TGTGCCAGCAGGTGGATGGGGGGGGACGAGCAGTACTTC	CASRWMGGDEQYF	TRBD2	TRBV6-5	TRBJ2-7	once
TGCGCCAGCAGCCAGGCTGGGGGGTTCGCCAAAAACATTCAGTACTTC	CASSQAGGFAKNIQYF	-	TRBV4-1	TRBJ2-4	once
TGCGCCAGCAGCAACCCAGGGGGTACCTACGAGCAGTACTTC	CASSNPGGTYEQYF	TRBD1	TRBV5-1	TRBJ2-7	once
TGTGCCAGCAGCTTGGTCCAGGGGGGGACTGAAGCTTTCTTT	CASSLVQGGTEAFF	TRBD1	TRBV5-6	TRBJ1-1	-
TGTGCCAGCAGCAACCGGGACAGCTACTCCTACGAGCAGTACTTC	CASSNRDSYSYEQYF	TRBD1	TRBV7-9	TRBJ2-7	-
TGTGCCAGCACCCCGGGGGGGGACATTCAGTACTTC	CASTPGGDIQYF	TRBD2	TRBV6-1	TRBJ2-4	-
TGTGCCAGCAGTTTATGGGCGGGAGGGCTAACTGGGGCCAACGTCCTGACTTTC	CASSLWAGGLTGANVLTF	TRBD2	TRBV28	TRBJ2-6	-
TGTGCCATCAGCGGTCAAAGGGGGCGAGAGACCCAGTACTTC	CAISGQRGRETQYF	TRBD1	TRBV10-3	TRBJ2-5	-
TGTGCCAGCACCTTAGGGGGGGCCACGCACACTGAAGCTTTCTTT	CASTLGGATHTEAFF	-	TRBV28	TRBJ1-1	-
TGTGCCACCAGCAGAGATCTCGGGGGAGGGGGTTACGAGCAGTACTTC	CATSRDLGGGGYEQYF	-	TRBV15	TRBJ2-7	once
TGTGCCAGTAGTGAGGACAGGGCCTCCTACGAGCAGTACTTC	CASSEDRASYEQYF	TRBD1	TRBV19	TRBJ2-7	-
TGTGCCAGCAGTGTAGCCCAGGGTCCCAAATACTATGGCTACACCTTC	CASSVAQGPKYYGYTF	-	TRBV2	TRBJ1-2	-